This T cell receptor (beta chain) was found in a study of radiotherapy plus CTLA-4 blockade in lung cancer. Study-level findings and limits: TCR clones of tumor origin grew in blood after radiotherapy plus ipilimumab. According to reports, early shifts in blood T cell clones, alongside interferon-beta, forecast response most accurately.

The protocol was immunoSEQ multiplex PCR, while the TCRdb copy is restricted to in-frame clones and leaves out a portion. In the table there are fewer than 65,000 clones, 70% to 80% of which are singletons. The length of the CDR3 is 13 residues. The V gene's germline CDR1 is SSHAT and CDR2 FNYEAQ (reference sequence). On this clone: Its cognate antigen is unknown. The junction shows a germline mismatch at one end, possibly a read error.

Each patient with chemo-refractory metastatic non-small-cell lung cancer was treated with focal radiation plus CTLA-4 blockade using ipilimumab. This material consisted of peripheral blood, taken from a patient treated with radiotherapy plus ipilimumab. The rearrangement joins TRBV7-7 to TRBJ2-7; tentatively, D is TRBD2 (5 bases). This clonotype originated in a human donor with non-small cell lung cancer who had a complete response to radiotherapy plus ipilimumab. The CDR3 region is CASSLAPIYEQYF. In nucleotides, the CDR3 is TGTGCTAGCAGCTTAGCGCCTATATACGAGCAGTACTTC.